This T cell receptor (beta chain) was captured by sequencing in a study of cytomegalovirus exposure and HLA in healthy donors. Whole-study findings and limits: An analysis done earlier found most TCR beta V segments productive about 90% or about 30% of the time. Most sequenced TCRs were rare (though some public TCRs occurred in many donors).

As regards this clone: Its cognate antigen is unknown.

Healthy bone marrow donors supplied every sample. Trimming removed 4 bases at V and 4 bases at J, with 13 bases between. This CDR3 region has 14 residues. Germline V CDR1 and CDR2: MNHNS, SASEGT. PCR amplification relied on 60 Vbeta primers (plus 13 Jbeta primers). Sequenced by immunoSEQ multiplex PCR; TCRdb stores in-frame clones only, minus some. Its table records about 140,000 clones. What was sequenced was PBMCs. The sequence derives from a male donor in good health and CMV-seronegative. The J gene is TRBJ1-2, the V gene TRBV6-1; possibly TRBD1 for D (5 bases). The CDR3 loop reads CASSANTGGYGYTF. For the CDR3, the DNA is TGTGCCAGCAGTGCAAATACCGGGGGCTATGGCTACACCTTC.